This T cell receptor beta chain came from a study of glioma-infiltrating T cells. Notes on the study in general: Only very few CDR3 sequences appeared in both tissue and blood. Tissue-blood divergence was below expectation in non-neoplastic patients, above in gliomas.

TCR alpha and beta CDR3 regions were amplified from RNA using iRepertoire nested multiplex PCR. Input was roughly 100-450 ng of tissue mRNA or PBMC total RNA. TCRdb used MiXCR to reprocess the multiplex PCR reads, holding one entry per CDR3 protein. The sample carries fewer than 200,000 distinct CDR3 sequences, approximately 30% recorded once. This CDR3 is 17 amino acids long. J gave up 3 bases and V 0 bases, and 10 bases lay outside the gene matches. In the case of this clonotype: The antigen remains undetermined.

This receptor was taken from a human donor with low-grade glioma or glioblastoma, undergoing nonglioma brain surgery, or in good health (not recorded which). The V gene is TRBV12-3 or TRBV12-4, the J gene TRBJ2-5; TRBD1 agrees at 7 bases. The sequenced sample consisted of glioma tissue, nonneoplastic brain tissue, or PBMCs (not recorded which). DNA of the CDR3: TGTGCCAGCAGTTTAGCCCCGCAATTCACAGGGGAAGAGACCCAGTACTTC. Protein product: CASSLAPQFTGEETQYF.